The 9 T cell receptor beta chains below were found in one sample sequenced in a study of regulatory T cells in long-lasting Graves disease. According to the study, TCR beta libraries were built with iRepertoire HTBI primers and CDR3-region Arm-PCR. TCRdb redid the calling of the multiplex PCR reads with MiXCR, one entry per CDR3 protein. This table has approximately 300,000 distinct CDR3 sequences, about 20% appearing once. Time point of the sample: newly diagnosed GD, antithyroid drugs for less than 3 months. The authors made the TCR library using RNA they extracted from PBMCs. Sequencing used peripheral blood mononuclear cells (PBMCs), obtained at new diagnosis, from a patient treated with antithyroid drugs. The receptors here all came from a female donor with Graves disease.

This clonotype was seen many times. The chain has TRBV11-2 and TRBJ2-3, with unresolved D. V lost 3 bases and J 6 bases, leaving 7 bases between the germline ends. Germline CDR1 is SGHAT and CDR2 is FQNNGV. CDR3 length equals 12 residues. CDR3 protein: CASSLVQDTQYF. CDR3 in DNA: TGTGCCAGCAGCTTGGTCCAGGATACGCAGTATTTT.

Regarding this clonotype: At one boundary the junction diverges from the germline segment, which might be a read error. The chain recombines TRBV7-7 with TRBJ1-6, with TRBD1 matching over 7 bases. This CDR3 is built from 15 residues. Germline values: CDR1 SSHAT, CDR2 FNYEAQ (reference sequence). In DNA, the CDR3 is TGTGCTAGCAGCCCCGGGACAGCACCCAATTCACCCCTCCACTTT. It encodes CASSPGTAPNSPLHF.

This clonotype was found many times. The rearrangement uses TRBV28 and TRBJ2-2; perhaps TRBD2 as D (5 bases). Per the germline V gene, CDR1 is MDHEN and CDR2 is SYDVKM. The ends were cut back, 5 bases at V and 0 bases at J, with 10 bases in the middle. The CDR3 totals 15 residues. The CDR3 DNA sequence: TGTGCCAGCAGTCCCCCGAGGGCGAACACCGGGGAGCTGTTTTTT. This translates into CASSPPRANTGELFF.

Of note for this clonotype: This may stem from a read error, because a much larger clone lies one nucleotide away. This chain connects TRBV2 to TRBJ1-6, with unresolved D. The ends were cut back, 8 bases at V and 4 bases at J, with 12 bases in the middle. This CDR3 comprises 14 residues. CDR1 and CDR2 from the germline V gene are SNHLY and FYNNEI. The CDR3 DNA is TGTGCCAGCGGTTTATCCACATATAATTCACCCCTCCACTTT. Translated, it gives CASGLSTYNSPLHF.

This clonotype came up many times. The rearrangement links TRBV28 to TRBJ2-7, with TRBD2 matching 11 bases. Looked up from germline, CDR1 is MDHEN and CDR2 is SYDVKM. Germline trimming cut 6 bases from V and 4 bases from J; bases unmatched to any gene: 17. The CDR3 totals 18 residues. Here the CDR3 reads CASREWGGASGRSYEQYF. In DNA, the CDR3 is TGTGCCAGCAGGGAGTGGGGGGGAGCTAGCGGGAGGAGTTACGAGCAGTACTTC.

This clonotype was seen repeatedly, ten times or more. The gene calls are TRBV29-1 and TRBJ1-5; possibly TRBD1 for D (5 bases). The germline gives CDR1 SQVTM, CDR2 ANQGSEA. Between the trimmed V and J ends, which lost 4 bases and 3 bases, there was a span of 7 bases. The CDR3 consists of 12 residues. In nucleotides, the CDR3 is TGCAGCGTTGGGGGCGTCAATCAGCCCCAGCATTTT. Translated, it gives CSVGGVNQPQHF.

As concerns this clonotype: A junction boundary mismatches the germline segment, possibly from a read error. The chain recombines TRBV2 with TRBJ1-1, with D hard to call. CDR1 is SNHLY and CDR2 is FYNNEI in the germline V gene. CDR3 length equals 11 residues. DNA for the CDR3: TGTGCCAGCAGTTTCTATAATGAAGTTTTCTTT. Encoded protein: CASSFYNEVFF.

This clonotype was detected ten times or more. The rearrangement links TRBV9 to TRBJ1-6; D perhaps matches TRBD1 (5 bases). Trimming pared 2 bases from V and 9 bases from J, leaving 12 bases between. The CDR3 sequence is 14 residues long. Germline CDR1 is SGDLS and CDR2 is YYNGEE. The CDR3 nucleotides read TGTGCCAGCAGCGTCGGGGGTATGGGTTCACCCCTCCACTTT. Translation gives CASSVGGMGSPLHF.

This clonotype was counted many times. The chain links TRBV4-1 to TRBJ1-4; 7 nucleotides agree with TRBD1. The junction had 5 bases not matched to a gene; V was cut back by 4 bases and J by 3 bases. The CDR3 loop spans 15 amino acids. The germline CDR1 and CDR2 sequences are MGHRA and YSYEKL. The CDR3 DNA sequence: TGCGCCAGCAGCCGACCCGGGACAGCTAATGAAAAACTGTTTTTT. It yields the protein CASSRPGTANEKLFF.